The 2 T cell receptor beta chains reported below all come from one sample, sequenced in a study of beta chain features in type 1 diabetes. Study-wide points: Shortening that was moderate but significant affected the TCRB CDR3s of Type 1 diabetes patients in all four CD4+ subsets.

These receptors have no known antigen. Expressed TCRB transcripts were sequenced after all isolated RNA was converted to cDNA. Sequencing used immunoSEQ multiplex PCR; TCRdb keeps in-frame clones, though not all of them. The table includes around 600,000 clones, under 15% detected once. Sequencing was done on a sample of naive CD4+ T cells from blood. These receptors were collected from a man younger than 40 with type 1 diabetes.

In this sample, this clone turned up a few times. The rearrangement joins TRBV2 to TRBJ1-4, with D perhaps matching TRBD1 (5 bases). The CDR3 contains 16 residues. Germline values: CDR1 SNHLY, CDR2 FYNNEI. Trimming took off 4 bases at V and 4 bases at J, with 16 bases between the two ends. This CDR3 reads CASSAEGLPHNEKLFF. In DNA form, the CDR3 reads TGTGCCAGCAGTGCCGAGGGACTCCCACATAATGAAAAACTGTTTTTT.

This clone was seen a handful of times. The V gene is TRBV6-5, the J gene TRBJ2-1; the match to TRBD2 covers 8 bases. Trimming cost V 0 bases and J 4 bases; bases outside gene matches: 2. Germline values: CDR1 MNHEY, CDR2 SVGAGI. The CDR3 is made up of 15 amino acids. CDR3 coding DNA: TGTGCCAGCAGTTACTCAGCGGGGGTATACAATGAGCAGTTCTTC. As protein: CASSYSAGVYNEQFF.